Below are 32 T cell receptor beta chains sequenced from a single sample in a study of cytomegalovirus exposure and HLA in healthy donors. This PCR relied on a set of 60 Vbeta primers and 13 Jbeta primers. Profiling relied on immunoSEQ multiplex PCR, and the TCRdb table lists in-frame clones only, not all of them. The top ten hold roughly 3% of the sample, which has over 150,000 clones, over 75% seen once. The sequenced sample consisted of PBMCs. The receptors shown here come from a woman in her 30s in good health and CMV-seronegative.

The chain carries TRBV18 and TRBJ2-2; D remains ambiguous. This CDR3 is 16 amino acids long. The V end lost 4 bases, the J end lost 7 bases, and 19 bases lay between the germline ends. In germline, CDR1 is KGHSH, CDR2 LQKENI. The DNA for the CDR3 is TGTGCCAGCTCACATCTCGACCGGGTCTCCTACGGGGAGCTGTTTTTT. Protein: CASSHLDRVSYGELFF.

The chain uses TRBV5-3 and TRBJ1-5; perhaps TRBD1 as D (6 bases). TRBV5-3 is labeled an ORF, and its function is uncertain. Between the trimmed V and J ends, which lost 4 bases and 4 bases, there was a span of 15 bases. The CDR3 runs 15 residues. The CDR3 coding sequence is TGTGCCAGAAGCGTTACAGGGATGGGTAATCAGCCCCAGCATTTT. Translating gives CARSVTGMGNQPQHF.

V gene TRBV30 combines with J gene TRBJ2-7; 9 bases line up with TRBD1. Germline CDR1 reads GTSNPN; CDR2 reads SVGIG (reference sequence). Losses at the gene ends were 4 bases for V and 5 bases for J; bases not matched to a gene: 18. CDR3 size: 17 residues. The CDR3 DNA is TGTGCCTGGATTATACGTCCCGGGACAGGGATCGGCAACGAGCAGTACTTC. Amino acid sequence: CAWIIRPGTGIGNEQYF.

This clone was counted between two and nine times. The rearrangement joins TRBV13 to TRBJ2-5; TRBD2 agrees at 10 bases. CDR3 size: 16 residues. Germline V gene data show CDR1 as PRHDT and CDR2 as FYEKMQ (reference sequence). V dropped 4 bases and J dropped 5; count of bases not matched to a gene: 10. As DNA, the CDR3 is TGTGCCAGCAGCTCTCGGGCTAGCGGGAGTCTGGAGACCCAGTACTTC. It encodes CASSSRASGSLETQYF.

The V and J genes are TRBV5-6 and TRBJ2-7, with 10 bases identical to TRBD1. The CDR3 totals 16 residues. V lost 1 base, J lost 4 bases, and 8 bases stayed unmatched. Germline V gene sequence: CDR1 SGHDT, CDR2 YYEEEE. CDR3 region: CASSLPEGQGIYEQYF. The DNA of the CDR3 is TGTGCCAGCAGCTTGCCGGAGGGACAGGGGATTTACGAGCAGTACTTC.

This clone showed up just once. This chain links TRBV10-3 with TRBJ1-2; 8 bases fit TRBD1. The CDR3 covers 14 residues. With 0 bases clipped from V and 7 bases from J, the junction kept 4 bases outside the gene matches. From germline, CDR1 is ENHRY and CDR2 SYGVKD. The CDR3 region has the DNA TGTGCCATCAGTGAGTCACGAGACAGGGGTGGCTACACCTTC. It specifies CAISESRDRGGYTF.

The chain carries TRBV6-1 and TRBJ1-3, with D perhaps matching TRBD1 (5 bases). Per germline, CDR1 MNHNS and CDR2 SASEGT. With 1 base removed from V and 3 bases from J, the gap between germline ends came to 7 bases. This CDR3 comprises 14 residues. The CDR3 DNA reads as TGTGCCAGCAGTGAAGGGGGCTTTGGAAACACCATATATTTT. Its translation: CASSEGGFGNTIYF.

Worth noting for this clone: Other DNA sequences from this sample encode an identical CDR3 as well. This rearrangement joins TRBV6-5 to TRBJ2-7; 8 bases line up with TRBD1. The CDR3 spans 13 residues. V trimming: 6 bases; J trimming: 3 bases; junction bases outside the gene matches: 4. Looked up from germline, CDR1 is MNHEY and CDR2 is SVGAGI. CDR3 sequence reads: CASSLGQGYEQYF. As DNA, the CDR3 is TGTGCCAGCAGCCTAGGACAGGGCTACGAGCAGTACTTC.

V and J are TRBV19 and TRBJ1-5, with 10 positions matching TRBD1. The length of the CDR3 is 15 residues. The V and J ends lost 7 bases and 3 bases, in that order; junction bases with no gene match: 6. Germline V CDR1 and CDR2: LNHDA, SQIVND (reference sequence). As DNA, the CDR3 is TGTGCCAGTACCGCGACAGGGGGCCCCAATCAGCCCCAGCATTTT. Translating it yields CASTATGGPNQPQHF.

This clone was recorded once. V usage is TRBV20-1 and J usage is TRBJ2-7, with D possibly TRBD1 on 5 matching bases. V gave up 6 bases and J gave up 2 bases, with 8 bases separating them. Germline CDR1 DFQATT, CDR2 SNEGSKA (reference sequence). The CDR3 spans 11 residues. The CDR3 DNA is TGCAGTGCCGTAGGGGCCTACGAGCAGTACTTC. As protein: CSAVGAYEQYF.

The chain employs TRBV6-5 and TRBJ2-7; TRBD1 is a possible D gene (6 bases). The CDR3 consists of 14 residues. Germline-derived CDR1 and CDR2 are MNHEY and SVGAGI. The V and J ends lost 3 bases and 3 bases respectively, with 12 bases between them. CDR3 region: CASSYNRDNYEQYF. The DNA of the CDR3 is TGTGCCAGCAGTTATAACCGGGACAACTACGAGCAGTACTTC.

The genes are TRBV12-2 and TRBJ2-7; the D call in the table, TRBD1, was not verified against the DNA. TRBV12-2 is an annotated pseudogene. CDR3 length: 16 residues. The CDR3 coding sequence is TGTGCAAGTCGCTCTCTTTTCCAGGGTTTCGTCTACGAGCAGTACTTC. Translated: CASRSLFQGFVYEQYF.

This chain uses TRBV5-6 with TRBJ2-3, with 10 bases that match TRBD2. The CDR3 spans 16 residues. The germline gives CDR1 SGHDT, CDR2 YYEEEE. Germline trimming cut 4 bases from V and 4 bases from J; bases unmatched to any gene: 9. This CDR3 reads CASSTLSGRAADTQYF. The CDR3 coding sequence is TGTGCCAGCAGCACCCTAAGCGGGAGGGCAGCAGATACGCAGTATTTT.

This clone was counted a few times. This rearrangement joins TRBV11-3 to TRBJ2-1, with D tentatively TRBD2 (6 bases). V shed 2 bases and J shed 4 bases, with 18 bases lying between them. The CDR3 contains 17 residues. Germline-derived CDR1 and CDR2 are SGHNT and YENEEA. The CDR3 DNA follows: TGTGCCAGCAGCTTATCCCCGGGTAGCGGACTGTACAATGAGCAGTTCTTC. Protein: CASSLSPGSGLYNEQFF.

The rearrangement joins TRBV10-3 to TRBJ2-1; TRBD2 is a possible D gene (6 bases). V lost 6 bases to trimming and J lost 7 bases, with 13 bases between them. CDR1 ENHRY and CDR2 SYGVKD come from the germline V gene. The CDR3 is 13 amino acids. The CDR3 sequence: CAIRTGLSNEQFF. The CDR3 bases are TGTGCCATCAGGACGGGACTTTCGAATGAGCAGTTCTTC.

This rearrangement joins TRBV5-1 to TRBJ1-1; D is ambiguous. The V end lost 2 bases, the J end lost 5 bases, and 16 bases lay between the germline ends. The length of the CDR3 is 15 residues. Germline V gives CDR1 SGHRS, CDR2 YFSETQ. The CDR3 protein is CASSFTQGRRTEAFF. CDR3 coding DNA: TGCGCCAGCAGCTTTACCCAAGGGAGGAGGACTGAAGCTTTCTTT.

The table lists this clone with a count of one. The V gene is TRBV2, the J gene TRBJ2-7, with TRBD1 matching 8 bases. Trimming removed 6 bases from V and 4 bases from J; junction bases left unmatched: 14. There are 16 residues in the CDR3. CDR1 is SNHLY and CDR2 is FYNNEI in the germline V gene. Here the CDR3 reads CASRETRQGIGYEQYF. CDR3 in DNA: TGTGCCAGCAGGGAAACGAGACAGGGGATCGGGTACGAGCAGTACTTC. Full variable domain (rest looked up from reference TRBV2 and TRBJ2-7): EPEVTQTPSHQVTQMGQEVILRCVPISNHLYFYWYRQILGQKVEFLVSFYNNEISEKSEIFDDQFSVERPDGSNFTLKIRSTKLEDSAMYFCASRETRQGIGYEQYFGPGTRLTVT.

CDR3 nucleotide sequence: TGTGCCAGCAGCCCGGACGGAGGGGACACAGATACGCAGTATTTT. It encodes CASSPDGGDTDTQYF. V usage is TRBV9 and J usage is TRBJ2-3; TRBD2 is a possible D gene (6 bases). Trimming shortened V by 4 bases and J by 2 bases, and 14 bases separated the two germline ends. CDR3 size: 15 residues. Looked up from germline, CDR1 is SGDLS and CDR2 is YYNGEE.

This clone has only a few counts. The rearrangement links TRBV5-1 to TRBJ1-1; no definite D call. The ends were cut back, 0 bases at V and 7 bases at J, with 13 bases in the middle. The CDR3 runs to 14 residues. Germline loops: CDR1 SGHRS, CDR2 YFSETQ. The DNA for the CDR3 is TGCGCCAGCAGCTTGGGTGCGGCAATTAGTGAAGCTTTCTTT. Translated, it gives CASSLGAAISEAFF.

The J gene is TRBJ2-1, the V gene TRBV6-6, with 12 bases that match TRBD2. The length of the CDR3 is 16 residues. Germline values: CDR1 MNHNY, CDR2 SVGAGI (reference sequence). The ends lost 4 bases at V and 4 bases at J; junction bases unmatched: 5. CDR3 sequence reads: CASSSTSGGPYNEQFF. The CDR3 bases are TGTGCCAGCAGTTCGACTAGCGGGGGCCCTTACAATGAGCAGTTCTTC.

This clone was seen once. The chain links TRBV5-1 to TRBJ2-5; unclear D gene. The germline V gene encodes CDR1 SGHRS and CDR2 YFSETQ. V lost 4 bases and J 5 bases, leaving 9 bases between the germline ends. The CDR3 consists of 12 residues. The CDR3 DNA sequence: TGCGCCAGCAGCCCGTTTCGGGAGACCCAGTACTTC. Translation: CASSPFRETQYF. The full variable domain, rest sourced from reference TRBV5-1 and TRBJ2-5, is KAGVTQTPRYLIKTRGQQVTLSCSPISGHRSVSWYQQTPGQGLQFLFEYFSETQRNKGNFPGRFSGRQFSNSRSEMNVSTLELGDSALYLCASSPFRETQYFGPGTRLLVL.

This clone was detected once. The chain carries TRBV18 and TRBJ1-5; D remains unclear. The germline gives CDR1 KGHSH, CDR2 LQKENI. V shed 1 base and J shed 5 bases, with 9 bases lying between them. This CDR3 is built from 14 residues. The CDR3 loop is CASSPRGRDQPQHF. The CDR3 DNA sequence: TGTGCCAGCTCACCACGAGGGAGGGATCAGCCCCAGCATTTT.

This clone came up once. This chain uses TRBV6-5 with TRBJ2-7, with D possibly TRBD2 on 5 matching bases. The CDR3 extends over 13 amino acids. Germline loops: CDR1 MNHEY, CDR2 SVGAGI. The V gene lost 8 bases and the J gene lost 5 bases, with 16 bases spanning the gap. In nucleotides, the CDR3 is TGTGCCAGCGGAGGCCCAGCGGACGACGAGCAGTACTTC. Residues: CASGGPADDEQYF.

Only a few counts were recorded for this clone. The chain uses TRBV9 and TRBJ2-5; 12 bases align to TRBD2. The CDR3 loop spans 14 amino acids. V dropped 5 bases and J dropped 5; count of bases not matched to a gene: 4. The germline CDR1 and CDR2 sequences are SGDLS and YYNGEE. The CDR3 DNA sequence: TGTGCCAGCAGTCGACTAGCGGGGGATGAGACCCAGTACTTC. It codes for CASSRLAGDETQYF.

The J gene is TRBJ2-1, the V gene TRBV10-3; weak D call: TRBD2 (6 bases). CDR1 is ENHRY, CDR2 SYGVKD, per germline. The V and J ends lost 0 bases and 0 bases respectively, with 12 bases between them. The CDR3 loop spans 17 amino acids. This chain's CDR3 is CAISESLAVPSYNEQFF. DNA of the CDR3: TGTGCCATCAGTGAGTCGTTAGCGGTACCCTCCTACAATGAGCAGTTCTTC.

About this clone itself: Mismatch with germline at one junction end may stem from a read error. This chain connects TRBV29-1 to TRBJ1-2; weak D call: TRBD1 (6 bases). Germline V gene data show CDR1 as SQVTM and CDR2 as ANQGSEA. The CDR3 covers 12 residues. CDR3 protein: CSVVGGAGGYPF. The CDR3 DNA is TGCAGCGTTGTTGGGGGGGCTGGTGGCTACCCCTTC.

There are a few counts of this clone. Written as DNA, the CDR3 is TGCGCCAGCAGCACCGTGGAGACAGGGAATATAGATGAGCAGTTCTTC. This sequence encodes CASSTVETGNIDEQFF. V and J are TRBV5-1 and TRBJ2-1, with TRBD1 matching 7 bases. The CDR3 covers 16 residues. CDR1 is SGHRS, CDR2 YFSETQ, per germline. The V gene end was trimmed by 4 bases and the J gene end by 8 bases; junction bases not matched to a gene: 15.

V is TRBV9 and J is TRBJ2-5, with TRBD2 identical over 10 bases. This CDR3 spans 15 amino acids. After removal of 0 bases from V and 4 bases from J, the junction contained 3 bases not matched to a gene. Germline V gives CDR1 SGDLS, CDR2 YYNGEE. The CDR3 loop is CASSVGSGGGETQYF. The CDR3 DNA reads as TGTGCCAGCAGCGTAGGAAGCGGGGGGGGAGAGACCCAGTACTTC.

In this sample, this clone turned up once. This rearrangement joins TRBV5-4 to TRBJ2-7; D remains ambiguous. Trimming removed 0 bases at V and 9 bases at J, with 10 bases between. Looked up from germline, CDR1 is SGHNT and CDR2 is YYREEE (reference sequence). The CDR3 contains 12 residues. Here the CDR3 DNA reads TGTGCCAGCAGCTTGGGTAGCCGCGTGCAGTACTTC. Its translation is CASSLGSRVQYF.

The rearrangement uses TRBV6-1 and TRBJ2-7; D perhaps matches TRBD2 (5 bases). The CDR3 is made up of 15 amino acids. Germline lookup yields CDR1 MNHNS and CDR2 SASEGT. Trimming shortened V by 2 bases and J by 1 base, and 12 bases separated the two germline ends. The CDR3, as DNA: TGTGCCAGCAGTGAAAGACTAACAACTTCCTACGAGCAGTACTTC. Its protein product is CASSERLTTSYEQYF.

The CDR3 loop is CSALQGRSVYGYTF. CDR3 coding DNA: TGCAGCGCGCTACAGGGGAGATCGGTCTATGGCTACACCTTC. The rearrangement links TRBV29-1 to TRBJ1-2; the match to TRBD1 covers 7 bases. The CDR3 loop spans 14 amino acids. The J segment lost 4 bases and the V segment lost 7 bases, leaving 12 bases of the junction unmatched. Germline V gene sequence: CDR1 SQVTM, CDR2 ANQGSEA.

The rearrangement links TRBV5-1 to TRBJ2-1, with 9 bases lining up with TRBD2. Germline assignment: CDR1 SGHRS and CDR2 YFSETQ. Germline trimming cut 0 bases from V and 8 bases from J; bases unmatched to any gene: 6. The CDR3 contains 15 residues. The CDR3 nucleotides read TGCGCCAGCAGCTTGGGACTAGCGGACATATATGAGCAGTTCTTC. This sequence encodes CASSLGLADIYEQFF.